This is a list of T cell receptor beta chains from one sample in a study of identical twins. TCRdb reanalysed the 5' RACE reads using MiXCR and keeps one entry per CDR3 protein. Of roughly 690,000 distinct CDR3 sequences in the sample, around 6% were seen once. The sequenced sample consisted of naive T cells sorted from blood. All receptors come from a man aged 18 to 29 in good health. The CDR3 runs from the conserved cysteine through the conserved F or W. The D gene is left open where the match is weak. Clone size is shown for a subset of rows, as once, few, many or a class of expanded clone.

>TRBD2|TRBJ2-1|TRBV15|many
CATSRAPGTSYNEQFF
TGTGCCACCAGCAGAGCCCCCGGGACTAGTTACAATGAGCAGTTCTTC
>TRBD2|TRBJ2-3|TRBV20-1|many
CSASIRLAGLTDTQYF
TGCAGTGCTAGCATCCGTTTAGCGGGACTCACAGATACGCAGTATTTT
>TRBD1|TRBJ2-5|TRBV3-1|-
CASSLLGQGKQETQYF
TGTGCCAGCAGCCTATTGGGACAGGGCAAACAAGAGACCCAGTACTTC
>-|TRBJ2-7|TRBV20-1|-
CSARDRARLDEQYF
TGCAGTGCTAGAGATAGGGCCAGGTTAGACGAGCAGTACTTC
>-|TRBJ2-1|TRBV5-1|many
CASSLRTYNEQFF
TGCGCCAGCAGCTTAAGGACCTACAATGAGCAGTTCTTC
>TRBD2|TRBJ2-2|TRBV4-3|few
CASSQDRVAGGIANTGELFF
TGCGCCAGCAGCCAAGATAGGGTAGCGGGAGGGATAGCTAACACCGGGGAGCTGTTTTTT
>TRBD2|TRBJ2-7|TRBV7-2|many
CASSLRSGREYEQYF
TGTGCCAGCAGCCTCCGCAGCGGGAGGGAATACGAGCAGTACTTC
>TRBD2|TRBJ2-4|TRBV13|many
CASSLGGGRRLQYF
TGTGCCAGCAGCTTAGGAGGCGGGAGGCGCCTTCAGTACTTC
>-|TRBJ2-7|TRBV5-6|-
CASSLSSGSAPYEQYF
TGTGCCAGCAGCTTGTCGTCGGGTTCCGCCCCCTACGAGCAGTACTTC
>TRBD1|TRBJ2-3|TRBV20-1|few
CSASYGQDTDTQYF
TGCAGTGCTAGTTACGGACAGGACACAGATACGCAGTATTTT
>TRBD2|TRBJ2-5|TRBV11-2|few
CASSTSGLAGLETQYF
TGTGCCAGCAGCACAAGCGGGCTAGCGGGATTAGAGACCCAGTACTTC
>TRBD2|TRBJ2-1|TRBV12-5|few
CASGLFPPGLGMHNEQFF
TGTGCTAGTGGTTTGTTCCCTCCGGGACTAGGGATGCACAATGAGCAGTTCTTC
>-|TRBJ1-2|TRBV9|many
CASSVDRDLYGYTF
TGTGCCAGCAGCGTAGACAGGGACCTCTATGGCTACACCTTC
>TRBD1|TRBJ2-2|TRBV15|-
CATSRGQRNTGELFF
TGTGCCACCAGCAGGGGACAGAGGAACACCGGGGAGCTGTTTTTT
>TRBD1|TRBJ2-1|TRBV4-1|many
CASSQGTGGEKNEQFF
TGCGCCAGCAGCCAGGGGACAGGGGGCGAGAAGAATGAGCAGTTCTTC
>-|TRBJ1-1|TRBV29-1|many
CSVEGIMNTEAFF
TGCAGCGTTGAAGGTATCATGAACACTGAAGCTTTCTTT
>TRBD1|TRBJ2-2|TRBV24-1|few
CATSEAGTGVSRKAGELFF
TGTGCCACCAGTGAAGCCGGGACAGGAGTGAGCAGGAAAGCCGGGGAGCTGTTTTTT
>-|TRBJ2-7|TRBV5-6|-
CASSLKGVILYEQYF
TGTGCCAGCAGCTTGAAGGGGGTAATCCTCTACGAGCAGTACTTC
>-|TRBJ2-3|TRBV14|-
CASSQDKIRRDTQYF
TGTGCCAGCAGCCAAGATAAGATCCGTCGAGATACGCAGTATTTT
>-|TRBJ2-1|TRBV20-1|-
CSAQRVSSYNEQFF
TGCAGTGCCCAGAGGGTTAGCTCCTACAATGAGCAGTTCTTC
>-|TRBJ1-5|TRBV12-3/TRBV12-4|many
CASSLAFDQPQHF
TGTGCCAGCAGTTTAGCGTTTGATCAGCCCCAGCATTTT
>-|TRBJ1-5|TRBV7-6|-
CASSPQGWGNQPQHF
TGTGCCAGCAGTCCACAGGGTTGGGGCAATCAGCCCCAGCATTTT
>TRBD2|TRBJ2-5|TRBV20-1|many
CSASPFIAGGAETQYF
TGCAGTGCATCCCCCTTTATAGCGGGAGGTGCAGAGACCCAGTACTTC
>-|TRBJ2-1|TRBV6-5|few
CASSYSGDDNEQFF
TGTGCCAGCAGTTACTCCGGAGACGACAATGAGCAGTTCTTC
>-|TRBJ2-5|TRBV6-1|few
CAAGGSPQETQYF
TGTGCCGCTGGGGGTTCCCCCCAAGAGACCCAGTACTTC
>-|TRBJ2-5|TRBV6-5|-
CASSYNFRVVRETQYF
TGTGCCAGCAGTTATAATTTCAGGGTTGTGCGGGAGACCCAGTACTTC
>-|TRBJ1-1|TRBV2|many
CASSVGGRGTEAFF
TGTGCCAGCAGTGTAGGAGGGCGGGGGACTGAAGCTTTCTTT
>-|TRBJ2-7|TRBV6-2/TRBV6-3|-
CASSSGLGTYEQYF
TGTGCCAGCAGTTCGGGACTGGGGACTTACGAGCAGTACTTC
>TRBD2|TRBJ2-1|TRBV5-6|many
CASGLAYGLVRNEQFF
TGTGCCAGCGGACTGGCCTACGGACTAGTACGTAATGAGCAGTTCTTC
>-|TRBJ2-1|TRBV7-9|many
CASSFFRGMDNEQFF
TGTGCCAGCAGCTTTTTTAGGGGGATGGACAATGAGCAGTTCTTC
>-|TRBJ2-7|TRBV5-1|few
CASSTGQTALYF
TGCGCCAGCAGCACCGGGCAGACAGCTTTGTACTTC
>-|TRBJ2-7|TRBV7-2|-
CASSPGQSVTYEQYF
TGTGCCAGCAGCCCCGGGCAGAGTGTCACCTACGAGCAGTACTTC
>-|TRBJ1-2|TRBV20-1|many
CSAAPQGGIYGYTF
TGCAGTGCTGCCCCACAGGGAGGAATCTATGGCTACACCTTC
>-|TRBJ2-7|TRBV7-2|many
CASSELGGYEQYF
TGTGCCAGCAGCGAACTAGGGGGCTACGAGCAGTACTTC
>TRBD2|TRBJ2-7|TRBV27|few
CASSITSGRVKAHEQYF
TGTGCCAGCAGTATAACTAGCGGGAGGGTAAAGGCCCACGAGCAGTACTTC
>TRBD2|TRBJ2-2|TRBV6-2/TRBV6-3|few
CASRSGLAGETGELFF
TGTGCCAGCAGATCCGGACTAGCGGGAGAGACCGGGGAGCTGTTTTTT
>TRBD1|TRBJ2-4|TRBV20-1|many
CSAFRDRGSNIQYF
TGCAGTGCCTTTAGGGACAGGGGCTCAAACATTCAGTACTTC
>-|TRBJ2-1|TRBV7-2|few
CASSLEAPRGEQFF
TGTGCCAGCAGCTTAGAAGCGCCAAGGGGTGAGCAGTTCTTC
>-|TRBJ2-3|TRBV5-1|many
CASSLAGERLGTQYF
TGCGCCAGCAGCTTGGCGGGGGAGCGACTTGGTACGCAGTATTTT
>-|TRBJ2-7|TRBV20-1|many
CSARDDEQYF
TGCAGTGCTAGGGATGACGAGCAGTACTTC
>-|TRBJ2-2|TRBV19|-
CASSIFRGTGELFF
TGTGCCAGTAGTATTTTCCGGGGCACCGGGGAGCTGTTTTTT
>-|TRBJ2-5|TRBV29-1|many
CSGDPLGGTQYF
TGCAGCGGGGATCCGTTGGGTGGGACCCAGTACTTC
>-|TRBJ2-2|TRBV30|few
CAWSATGHQTGELFF
TGTGCCTGGAGTGCGACGGGACACCAAACCGGGGAGCTGTTTTTT
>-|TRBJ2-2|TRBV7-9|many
CASSFPSGELFF
TGTGCCAGCAGCTTTCCCTCTGGGGAGCTGTTTTTT
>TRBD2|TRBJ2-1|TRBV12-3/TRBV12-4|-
CASSLASLAGFYNEQFF
TGTGCCAGCAGTCTCGCCTCCCTAGCGGGGTTCTACAATGAGCAGTTCTTC
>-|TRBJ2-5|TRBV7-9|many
CASSSWAVQETQYF
TGTGCCAGCAGCTCCTGGGCCGTCCAAGAGACCCAGTACTTC
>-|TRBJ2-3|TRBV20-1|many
CSAGTSSGSYTDTQYF
TGCAGTGCTGGGACCAGTAGCGGTTCATACACAGATACGCAGTATTTT
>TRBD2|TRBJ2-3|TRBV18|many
CASSTGLAGVPDTQYF
TGTGCCAGCTCAACGGGGCTAGCGGGAGTCCCAGATACGCAGTATTTT
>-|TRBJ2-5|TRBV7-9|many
CASSPPTHGLQETQYF
TGTGCCAGCAGCCCCCCAACACATGGGCTCCAAGAGACCCAGTACTTC
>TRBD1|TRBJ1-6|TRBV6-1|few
CASSPDRGGSPLHF
TGTGCCAGCAGTCCGGACAGGGGAGGTTCACCCCTCCACTTT
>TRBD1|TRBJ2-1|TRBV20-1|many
CSASPGQGFNEQFF
TGCAGTGCTTCGCCGGGACAGGGGTTCAATGAGCAGTTCTTC
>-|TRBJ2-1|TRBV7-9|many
CASSPYPNNEQFF
TGTGCCAGCAGCCCCTACCCTAACAATGAGCAGTTCTTC
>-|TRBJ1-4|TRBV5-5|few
CASSFSSWQPNEKLFF
TGTGCCAGCAGCTTCTCCAGTTGGCAGCCTAATGAAAAACTGTTTTTT
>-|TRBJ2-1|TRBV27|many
CASSLGLGDNEQFF
TGTGCCAGCAGTTTAGGCCTGGGGGACAATGAGCAGTTCTTC
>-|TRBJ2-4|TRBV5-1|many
CASSINIAKNIQYF
TGCGCCAGCAGCATAAATATAGCCAAAAACATTCAGTACTTC
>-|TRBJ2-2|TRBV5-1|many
CASSLEGLDTGELFF
TGCGCCAGCAGCTTGGAAGGGTTGGACACCGGGGAGCTGTTTTTT
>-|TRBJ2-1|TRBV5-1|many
CASSAGDFDNEQFF
TGCGCCAGCAGCGCCGGGGACTTTGACAATGAGCAGTTCTTC